This section outlines one T cell receptor beta chain sequence together with its context. Its antigen is as yet unknown. This CDR3 is built from 14 residues. Trimming cost V 5 bases and J 3 bases, with 16 bases left between them. CDR1 is DFQATT, CDR2 SNEGSKA, per germline (reference sequence). The sample belongs to a study of T-cell reconstitution after alpha-beta-depleted transplantation in children. This sample's TCRbeta library carried unique molecular identifier barcodes. Using its own MiXCR run on the PCR reads, TCRdb lists one record per CDR3 protein. The table has around 190,000 distinct CDR3 sequences, approximately 6.3% seen once. Study-level findings and limits: Alpha-beta T cells present about two months after transplant were reported to originate from several hundred expanded graft clones.

This sequence joins TRBV20-1 and TRBJ2-5; tentative D call: TRBD2 (6 bases). The TCR was taken from a boy aged 2 to 10 with acute lymphoblastic leukemia, due to receive a stem cell transplant. The source material was PBMCs, sampled before TCRalphabeta/CD19-depleted stem cell transplant. CDR3 sequence reads: CSAPRWDSEETQYF. As DNA, the CDR3 is TGCAGTGCTCCCAGGTGGGACTCAGAAGAGACCCAGTACTTC.